The 8 T cell receptor beta chains presented below share a single source sample, sequenced in a study of OX40 agonist ivuxolimab in advanced cancers. Library generation was performed with the immunoSEQ multiplex PCR assay. This is the immuneACCESS table as TCRdb keeps it, with only in-frame sequences that have V and J called. A part of the clones is gone; compared with another copy, unresolved V genes explain less than half, and the rest is unexplained. Within this sample are around 62,000 clones, with around 86% of them counted one time only. The leading ten clones occupy around 1% of the sample. Specimen: CD4+ or CD8+ T cells sorted from blood, collected in a trial of the OX40 agonist ivuxolimab. All receptors derive from an adult with an advanced solid tumor such as melanoma, head and neck, liver or kidney cancer.

The V gene is TRBV6-4, the J gene TRBJ2-1; D is uncertain. Germline V gene data show CDR1 as MRHNA and CDR2 as SNTAGT. This CDR3 region has 13 residues. Trimming took off 4 bases at V and 2 bases at J, with 6 bases between the two ends. This CDR3 is CASSVVAYNEQFF. The CDR3 DNA follows: TGTGCCAGCAGTGTAGTGGCCTACAATGAGCAGTTCTTC.

The chain joins TRBV15 to TRBJ2-2, with D maybe TRBD2 (6 bases). The CDR3 length is 14 residues. The V gene lost 11 bases and the J gene lost 2 bases, with 15 bases spanning the gap. Germline lookup yields CDR1 LNHNV and CDR2 YYDKDF (reference sequence). The CDR3 DNA reads as TGTGCCTCTCGGAGGGCCTCTAACACCGGGGAGCTGTTTTTT. Translating gives CASRRASNTGELFF.

The chain is built from TRBV28 and TRBJ2-7; D might be TRBD1 (5 bases). Trimming pared 9 bases from V and 6 bases from J, leaving 24 bases between. The CDR3 has 15 amino acids. CDR1 and CDR2 (germline): MDHEN, SYDVKM. This chain's CDR3 is CASVPPLGAQVEQYF. CDR3 DNA sequence: TGTGCCAGTGTGCCCCCTCTAGGGGCTCAAGTCGAGCAGTACTTC. Drawing the rest from reference TRBV28 and TRBJ2-7, the complete variable domain is DVKVTQSSRYLVKRTGEKVFLECVQDMDHENMFWYRQDPGLGLRLIYFSYDVKMKEKGDIPEGYSVSREKKERFSLILESASTNQTSMYLCASVPPLGAQVEQYFGPGTRLTVT.

This CDR3 reads CASRSRQGAGTEAFF. For the CDR3, the DNA is TGTGCCAGCAGGTCCCGACAGGGGGCGGGCACTGAAGCTTTCTTT. The chain uses TRBV6-5 and TRBJ1-1, with TRBD1 identical over 10 bases. Germline V gene lookup returns CDR1 MNHEY and CDR2 SVGAGI. The junction had 8 bases not matched to a gene; V was cut back by 6 bases and J by 4 bases. The length of the CDR3 is 15 residues.

This CDR3 is CASSFSGRGNEQYF. The DNA of the CDR3 is TGTGCCAGCAGCTTTAGCGGGAGAGGCAACGAGCAGTACTTC. The gene calls are TRBV7-2 and TRBJ2-7; 9 nucleotides line up with TRBD2. Looked up from germline, CDR1 is SGHTA and CDR2 is FQGNSA. The CDR3 is made up of 14 amino acids. V trimming: 3 bases; J trimming: 5 bases; junction bases outside the gene matches: 5.

The gene calls are TRBV11-1 and TRBJ1-1; a weak D match, TRBD1 (5 bases). The CDR3 has 15 amino acids. Germline assignment: CDR1 SGHAT and CDR2 FQDESV (reference sequence). V lost 0 bases, J lost 0 bases, and 8 bases lay in between. This CDR3 reads CASSLALTVNTEAFF. In nucleotides, the CDR3 is TGTGCCAGCAGCTTAGCGCTGACAGTGAACACTGAAGCTTTCTTT.

V gene TRBV4-1 combines with J gene TRBJ2-7; a weak D match, TRBD2 (5 bases). CDR1 MGHRA and CDR2 YSYEKL come from the germline V gene. Deletions cut 0 bases from V and 6 bases from J, with 18 bases between. This CDR3 is 16 amino acids long. CDR3 nucleotide sequence: TGCGCCAGCAGCCAAGATCGGCGGGTTGGATACGGCGAGCAGTACTTC. Protein: CASSQDRRVGYGEQYF.

The chain is built from TRBV5-6 and TRBJ2-3, with 14 bases that match TRBD2. Germline V gene data show CDR1 as SGHDT and CDR2 as YYEEEE. This CDR3 has 18 residues. The J segment lost 4 bases and the V segment lost 1 base, leaving 8 bases of the junction unmatched. The CDR3 loop is CASSLIWTSGRTPDTQYF. The CDR3 DNA follows: TGTGCCAGCAGCTTGATATGGACTAGCGGGAGGACTCCAGATACGCAGTATTTT.